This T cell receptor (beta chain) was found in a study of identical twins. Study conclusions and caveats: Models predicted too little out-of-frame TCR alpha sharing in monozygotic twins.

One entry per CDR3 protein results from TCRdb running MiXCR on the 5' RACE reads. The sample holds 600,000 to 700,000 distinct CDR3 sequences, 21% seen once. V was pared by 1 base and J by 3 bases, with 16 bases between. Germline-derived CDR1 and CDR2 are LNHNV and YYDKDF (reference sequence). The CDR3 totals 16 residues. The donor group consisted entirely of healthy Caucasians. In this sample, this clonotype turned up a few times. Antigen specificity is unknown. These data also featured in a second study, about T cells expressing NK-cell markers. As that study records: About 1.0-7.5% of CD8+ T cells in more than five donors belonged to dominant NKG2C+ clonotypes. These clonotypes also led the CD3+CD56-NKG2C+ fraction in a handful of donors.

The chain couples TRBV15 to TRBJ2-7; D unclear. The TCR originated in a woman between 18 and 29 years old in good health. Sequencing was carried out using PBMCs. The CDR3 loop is CATSRVSLKGRYEQYF. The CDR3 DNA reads TGTGCCACCAGCAGAGTGTCACTAAAAGGCCGCTACGAGCAGTACTTC.